This T cell receptor beta chain appears in the sequencing data of a study of blood T cell repertoires in COVID-19. Across the whole study: Sites across the United States, Italy and Spain contributed samples from acute and convalescent COVID-19. PBMCs, B-cell-depleted T cells, or T cells were the source of the cDNA or gDNA that made up the material.

As processed by the authors: Reference gene primer amplification gave estimated nucleated cell counts. The method was immunoSEQ multiplex PCR; TCRdb's version includes in-frame clones alone and lacks a portion of them. The V and J calls and the clone size are those of that table, but D and trimming were determined from the DNA. The top ten hold approximately 20% of the sample, which has approximately 69,000 clones, around 67% seen once. Germline V gene sequence: CDR1 SGHAT, CDR2 FQNNGV. V dropped 5 bases and J dropped 8 bases, with 18 bases sitting between them. The CDR3 spans 14 residues. The chain combines TRBV11-2 with TRBJ1-1, with D perhaps matching TRBD1 (5 bases). The sequencing input was peripheral blood. This TCR was recovered from a man in his 60s with acute or convalescent COVID-19. CDR3 coding DNA: TGTGCCAGCAGCCGCTCCCGGGGGGGGATGGAAGCTTTCTTT. This sequence encodes CASSRSRGGMEAFF.